The clone carrying this T cell receptor beta chain has a handful of counts. The target antigen is unknown. 5'RACE primed at constant segments yielded TCR alpha and TCR beta cDNA libraries bearing sample barcodes and UMIs. TCRdb independently ran MiXCR on the 5' RACE reads; one entry per CDR3 protein. This table has some 280,000 distinct CDR3 sequences, 15% to 20% appearing once. This sample is drawn from a study of T-cell memory formation after mild COVID-19. Study background: In these data, TCR clusters were largely donor specific.

Study-wide results and caveats: Certain responding clones were present in pre-infection memory, suggesting participation of cross-reactive memory. The main location of contracting CD4+ clones was CM and EM, and that of contracting CD8+ clones was EMRA.

CDR1 and CDR2 from the germline V gene are SGDLS and YYNGEE. The CDR3 consists of 13 residues. Trimming removed 0 bases at V and 2 bases at J, with 5 bases between. The sequencing input was PBMCs or a T cell subset sorted from them (not recorded which). The chain joins TRBV9 to TRBJ1-1; no firm D call. This sequence originates from a man between 18 and 35 years old who had mild COVID-19 (a few samples of this study predate the infection). Cell type and time point are not known. The CDR3 sequence is CASSVGSNTEAFF. CDR3 in DNA: TGTGCCAGCAGCGTAGGCAGTAACACTGAAGCTTTCTTT.